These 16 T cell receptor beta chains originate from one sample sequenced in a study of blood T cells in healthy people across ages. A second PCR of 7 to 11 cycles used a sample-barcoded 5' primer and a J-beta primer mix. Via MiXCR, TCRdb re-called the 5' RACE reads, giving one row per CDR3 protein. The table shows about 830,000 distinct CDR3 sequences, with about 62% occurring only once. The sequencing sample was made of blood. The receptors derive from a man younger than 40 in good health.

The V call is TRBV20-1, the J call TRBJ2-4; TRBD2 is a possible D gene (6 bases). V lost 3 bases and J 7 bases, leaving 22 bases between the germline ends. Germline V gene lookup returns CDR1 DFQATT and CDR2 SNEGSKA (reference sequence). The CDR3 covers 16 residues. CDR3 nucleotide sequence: TGCAGTGCTAGTCTTCCCGCGGCAGGTCGGGAGAACATTCAGTACTTC. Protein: CSASLPAAGRENIQYF.

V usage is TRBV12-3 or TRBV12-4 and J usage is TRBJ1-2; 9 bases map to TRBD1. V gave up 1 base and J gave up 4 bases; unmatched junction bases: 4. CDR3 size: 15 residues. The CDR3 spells CASSLGGQGSYGYTF. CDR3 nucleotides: TGTGCCAGCAGTTTAGGGGGACAGGGAAGCTATGGCTACACCTTC.

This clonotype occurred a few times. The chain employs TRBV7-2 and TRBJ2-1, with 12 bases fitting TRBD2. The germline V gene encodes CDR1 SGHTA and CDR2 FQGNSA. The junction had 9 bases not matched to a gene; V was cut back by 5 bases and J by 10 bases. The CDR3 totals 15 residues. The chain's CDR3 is CASSPRLAGDREQFF. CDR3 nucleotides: TGTGCCAGCAGCCCCCGACTAGCGGGAGACAGGGAGCAGTTCTTC.

This CDR3 is CASSLAVYSYEQYF. The CDR3 coding sequence is TGTGCCAGCAGCTTAGCAGTCTATTCCTACGAGCAGTACTTC. The chain joins TRBV7-2 to TRBJ2-7; D unresolved. The CDR3 consists of 14 residues. The V gene lost 0 bases and the J gene lost 1 base, with 7 bases spanning the gap. Germline V gene sequence: CDR1 SGHTA, CDR2 FQGNSA.

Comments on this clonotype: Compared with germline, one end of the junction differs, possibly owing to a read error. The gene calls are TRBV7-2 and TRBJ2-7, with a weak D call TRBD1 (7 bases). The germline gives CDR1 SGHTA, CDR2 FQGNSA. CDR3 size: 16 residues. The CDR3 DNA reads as TGTGCCAACAGCTTAGTAGGAGGGACAGAGACCTACGAGCAGTACTTC. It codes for CANSLVGGTETYEQYF.

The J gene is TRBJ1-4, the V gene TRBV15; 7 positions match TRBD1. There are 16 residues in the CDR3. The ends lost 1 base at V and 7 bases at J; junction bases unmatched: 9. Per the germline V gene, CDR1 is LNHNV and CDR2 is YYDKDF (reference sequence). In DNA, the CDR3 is TGTGCCACCAGCAGAGGACAAACAGGGGCGCCTGAAAAACTGTTTTTT. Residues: CATSRGQTGAPEKLFF.

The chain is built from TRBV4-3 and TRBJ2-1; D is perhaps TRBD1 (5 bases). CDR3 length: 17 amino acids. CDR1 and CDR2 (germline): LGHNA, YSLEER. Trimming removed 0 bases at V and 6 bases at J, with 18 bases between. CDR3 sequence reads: CASSQDQGSGAINEQFF. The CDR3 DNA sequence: TGCGCCAGCAGCCAAGATCAGGGATCTGGAGCGATCAATGAGCAGTTCTTC.

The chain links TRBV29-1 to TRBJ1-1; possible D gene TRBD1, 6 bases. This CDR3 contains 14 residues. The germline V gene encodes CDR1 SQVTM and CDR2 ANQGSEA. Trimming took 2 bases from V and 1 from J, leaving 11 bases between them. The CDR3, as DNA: TGCAGCGTTGAACCGGCGGACAGGAACACTGAAGCTTTCTTT. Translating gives CSVEPADRNTEAFF.

The DNA for the CDR3 is TGCGCCAGCAGCTGGGTCGGGACAGCCAACAATGAGCAGTTCTTC. Translation gives CASSWVGTANNEQFF. The genes are TRBV5-1 and TRBJ2-1; 7 bases are a match to TRBD1. The germline gives CDR1 SGHRS, CDR2 YFSETQ. The J segment lost 5 bases and the V segment lost 3 bases, leaving 8 bases of the junction unmatched. This CDR3 comprises 15 residues.

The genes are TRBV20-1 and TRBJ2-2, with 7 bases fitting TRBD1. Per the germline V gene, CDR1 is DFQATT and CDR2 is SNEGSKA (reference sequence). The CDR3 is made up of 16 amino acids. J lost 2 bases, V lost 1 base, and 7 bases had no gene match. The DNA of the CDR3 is TGCAGTGCTAGAGCCCCGGGACAGCGAAACACCGGGGAGCTGTTTTTT. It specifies CSARAPGQRNTGELFF.

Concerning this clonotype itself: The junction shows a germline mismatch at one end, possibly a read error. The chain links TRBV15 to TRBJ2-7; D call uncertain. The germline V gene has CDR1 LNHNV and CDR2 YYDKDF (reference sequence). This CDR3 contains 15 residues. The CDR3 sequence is CATSRGEEPNYKQYF. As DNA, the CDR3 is TGTGCCACCAGCAGGGGTGAAGAGCCAAACTACAAGCAGTACTTC.

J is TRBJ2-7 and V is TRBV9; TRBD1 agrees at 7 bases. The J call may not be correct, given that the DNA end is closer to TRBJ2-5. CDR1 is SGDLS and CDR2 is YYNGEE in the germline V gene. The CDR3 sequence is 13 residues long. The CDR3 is CASSDRVRETQYF. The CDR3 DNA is TGTGCCAGCAGTGACAGGGTTCGGGAGACCCAGTACTTC.

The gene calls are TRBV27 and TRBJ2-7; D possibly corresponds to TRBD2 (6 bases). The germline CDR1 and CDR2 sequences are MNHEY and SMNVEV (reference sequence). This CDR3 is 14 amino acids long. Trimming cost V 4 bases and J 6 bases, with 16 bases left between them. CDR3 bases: TGTGCCAGCAGTTCCTCTACCCGGGGGACCGAGCAGTACTTC. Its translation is CASSSSTRGTEQYF.

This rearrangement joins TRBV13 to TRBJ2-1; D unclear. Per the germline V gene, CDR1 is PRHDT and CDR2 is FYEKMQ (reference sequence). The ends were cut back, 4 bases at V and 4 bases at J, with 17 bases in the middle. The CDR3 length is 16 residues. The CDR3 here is CASSSNGRSWYNEQFF. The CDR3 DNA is TGTGCCAGCAGCTCTAACGGACGGTCTTGGTACAATGAGCAGTTCTTC.

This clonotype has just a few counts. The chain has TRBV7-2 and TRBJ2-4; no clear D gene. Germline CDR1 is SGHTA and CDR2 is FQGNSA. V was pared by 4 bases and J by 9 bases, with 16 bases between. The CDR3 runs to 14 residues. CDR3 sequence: CASSSPDRAGIQYF. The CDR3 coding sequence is TGTGCCAGCAGCTCCCCGGACCGGGCCGGCATTCAGTACTTC.

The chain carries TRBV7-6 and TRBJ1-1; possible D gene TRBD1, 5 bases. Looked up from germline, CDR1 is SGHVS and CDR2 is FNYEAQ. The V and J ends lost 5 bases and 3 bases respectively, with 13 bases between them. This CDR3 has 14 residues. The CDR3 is CASSPTRGHTEAFF. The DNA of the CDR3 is TGTGCCAGCAGCCCAACGAGGGGCCACACTGAAGCTTTCTTT.